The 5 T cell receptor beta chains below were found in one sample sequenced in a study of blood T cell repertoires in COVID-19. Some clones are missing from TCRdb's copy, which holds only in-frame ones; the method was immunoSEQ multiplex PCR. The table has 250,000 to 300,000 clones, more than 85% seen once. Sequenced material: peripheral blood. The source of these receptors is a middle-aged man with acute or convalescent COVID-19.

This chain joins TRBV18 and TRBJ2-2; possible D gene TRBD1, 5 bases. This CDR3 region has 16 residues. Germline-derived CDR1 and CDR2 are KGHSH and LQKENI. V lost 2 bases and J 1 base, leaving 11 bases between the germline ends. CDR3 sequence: CASSPNGHLNTGELFF. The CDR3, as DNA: TGTGCCAGCTCACCAAACGGACACCTGAACACCGGGGAGCTGTTTTTT.

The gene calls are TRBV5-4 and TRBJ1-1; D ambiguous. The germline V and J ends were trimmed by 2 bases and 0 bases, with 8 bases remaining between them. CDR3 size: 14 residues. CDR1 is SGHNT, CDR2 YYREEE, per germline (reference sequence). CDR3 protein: CASSFSGMNTEAFF. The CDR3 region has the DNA TGTGCCAGCAGCTTCTCGGGGATGAACACTGAAGCTTTCTTT.

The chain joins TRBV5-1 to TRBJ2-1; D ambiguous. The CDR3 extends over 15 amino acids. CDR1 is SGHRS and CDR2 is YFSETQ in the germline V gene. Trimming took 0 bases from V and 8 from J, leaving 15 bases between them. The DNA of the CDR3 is TGCGCCAGCAGCTTGGCCCGGTTGGTGGTTGATGAGCAGTTCTTC. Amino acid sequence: CASSLARLVVDEQFF.

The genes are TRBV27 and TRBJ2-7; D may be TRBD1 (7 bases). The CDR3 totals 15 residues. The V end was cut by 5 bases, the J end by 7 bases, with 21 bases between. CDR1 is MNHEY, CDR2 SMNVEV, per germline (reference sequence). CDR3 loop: CASSPPGGGWGEQYF. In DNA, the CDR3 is TGTGCCAGCAGTCCGCCAGGGGGAGGTTGGGGTGAGCAGTACTTC.

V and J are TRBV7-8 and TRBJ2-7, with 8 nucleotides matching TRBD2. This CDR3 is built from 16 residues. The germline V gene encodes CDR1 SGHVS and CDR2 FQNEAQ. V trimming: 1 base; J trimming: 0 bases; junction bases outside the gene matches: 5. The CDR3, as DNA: TGTGCCAGCAGCTTAGAGCCGGGGGGGAGCTCCTACGAGCAGTACTTC. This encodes CASSLEPGGSSYEQYF.